This T cell receptor (beta chain) is from a study of T-cell reconstitution after alpha-beta-depleted transplantation in children. Findings of the study overall: Reportedly, only several hundred clones from non-depleted graft cells drove alpha-beta T-cell counts at about two months. T-cell counts and diversity at one year following transplant were attributed mainly to newly produced T cells. TCRbeta diversity was high at day 60 in some patients (a result of surviving recipient T cells and thymic progenitors).

The authors prepared the TCRbeta library with unique molecular identifiers. One entry per CDR3 protein, called by TCRdb with MiXCR from the PCR reads. The sample lists more than 85,000 distinct CDR3 sequences; about 5.6% were seen once. Trimming shortened V by 5 bases and J by 5 bases, and 6 bases separated the two germline ends. The V gene's germline CDR1 is MNHEY and CDR2 SVGAGI. This CDR3 is 12 amino acids long. This clonotype has more than one count but fewer than ten. Its antigen is as yet unknown. This sequence originates from a female patient between 2 and 15 years old who had a stem cell transplant for Fanconi anemia, so the T cells may come from the graft donor. V gene TRBV6-5 combines with J gene TRBJ2-2; D not resolved. The specimen comprised PBMCs, mostly from graft donor cells, sampled 60 days after TCRalphabeta/CD19-depleted stem cell transplant. The CDR3 here is CASSRWTGELFF. The CDR3 DNA is TGTGCCAGCAGTCGGTGGACCGGGGAGCTGTTTTTT.